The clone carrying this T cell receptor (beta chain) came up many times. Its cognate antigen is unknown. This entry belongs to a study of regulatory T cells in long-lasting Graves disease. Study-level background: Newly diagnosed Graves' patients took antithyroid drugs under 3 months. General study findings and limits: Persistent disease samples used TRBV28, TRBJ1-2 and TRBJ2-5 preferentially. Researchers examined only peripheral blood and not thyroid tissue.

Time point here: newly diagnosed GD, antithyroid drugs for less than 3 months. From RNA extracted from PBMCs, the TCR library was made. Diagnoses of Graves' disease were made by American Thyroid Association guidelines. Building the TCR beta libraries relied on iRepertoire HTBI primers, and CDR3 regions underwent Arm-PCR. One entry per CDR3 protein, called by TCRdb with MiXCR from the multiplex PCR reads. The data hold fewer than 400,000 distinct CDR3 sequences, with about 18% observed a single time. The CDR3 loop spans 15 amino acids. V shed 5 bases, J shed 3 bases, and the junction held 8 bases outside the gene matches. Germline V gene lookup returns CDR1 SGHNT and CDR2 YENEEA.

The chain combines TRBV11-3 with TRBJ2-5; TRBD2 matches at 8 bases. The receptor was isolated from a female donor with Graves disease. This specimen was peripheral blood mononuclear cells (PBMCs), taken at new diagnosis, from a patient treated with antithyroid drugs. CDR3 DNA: TGTGCCAGCAGCCGCCTAGGTAGCGGGGAAGAGACCCAGTACTTC. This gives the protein CASSRLGSGEETQYF.